This T cell receptor beta chain was captured by sequencing in a study of vaccination and CD4 T cells after COVID-19. Regarding treatment: approximately nine-day PBMC culture with coronavirus spike peptide pools or control peptides (ViraFEST assay). With peptide pools, ViraFEST first expanded antigen-specific T cells and afterwards sequenced their TCRs. Findings and caveats of the study: Convalescent patients studied were relatively few, and early post-infection timepoints were absent.

Scientists ran DNA taken from cultured CD4+ T cells through the Oncomine TCR Beta short-read assay for sequencing. TCRdb passed the PCR reads through MiXCR, listing each CDR3 protein once. The sample records some 10,000 distinct CDR3 sequences, approximately 73% being singletons. Trimming took 3 bases from V and 2 from J; bases not matched to a gene: 4. CDR3 length equals 16 residues. Germline CDR1 and CDR2: LNHDA and SQIVND (reference sequence). A note on this clonotype: The antigen is not known.

Input material: CD4+ T cells from blood, cultured in vitro. The TCR sequence derives from a human donor who had recovered from COVID-19. This chain uses TRBV19 with TRBJ1-6; 7 bases line up with TRBD1. The CDR3 DNA reads TGTGCCAGTAGTATGACAGGGATAACCTATAATTCACCCCTCCACTTT. Translated, it gives CASSMTGITYNSPLHF.